The 12 T cell receptor beta chains reported below all come from one sample, sequenced in a study of T-cell reconstitution after alpha-beta-depleted transplantation in children. TCRbeta library preparation incorporated unique molecular identifiers. MiXCR, run by TCRdb on the PCR reads, gives a single entry per CDR3 protein. This table has 200,000 to 250,000 distinct CDR3 sequences, approximately 12% appearing once. Sequences were derived from PBMCs from the stem cell graft donor, sampled from the stem cell graft. These receptors came from a human donor who donated a stem cell graft to a child with acute lymphoblastic leukemia.

The rearrangement links TRBV12-3 or TRBV12-4 to TRBJ1-6, with D possibly matching TRBD1 (5 bases). V shed 7 bases and J shed 8 bases, with 18 bases lying between them. The CDR3 has 15 amino acids. CDR3 sequence reads: CASTSGGSSYSPLHF. Written as DNA, the CDR3 is TGTGCCAGCACCTCGGGGGGGAGTTCCTATTCACCCCTCCACTTT.

This clonotype has ten or more counts. The V gene is TRBV27, the J gene TRBJ1-1; the match to TRBD1 covers 8 bases. The germline CDR1 and CDR2 sequences are MNHEY and SMNVEV (reference sequence). V lost 3 bases to trimming and J lost 3 bases; unmatched junction nucleotides: 3. The CDR3 extends over 14 amino acids. The CDR3 spells CASSFTGGYTEAFF. The CDR3 DNA reads as TGTGCCAGCAGTTTCACAGGGGGTTACACTGAAGCTTTCTTT.

In this sample, this clonotype turned up a few times. CDR3 bases: TGTGCTAGTGCCCAATCCGGGACAGCAAGAGAAGCTTTCTTT. Amino acid sequence: CASAQSGTAREAFF. V usage is TRBV12-5 and J usage is TRBJ1-1, with TRBD1 identical over 7 bases. This CDR3 contains 14 residues. Germline V gene data show CDR1 as LGHNT and CDR2 as FRNRAP. The V gene end was trimmed by 7 bases and the J gene end by 8 bases; junction bases not matched to a gene: 13.

Details on this clonotype: Compared with germline, one end of the junction differs, possibly owing to a read error. The chain carries TRBV28 and TRBJ1-2; no firm D call. CDR1 is MDHEN and CDR2 is SYDVKM in the germline V gene. This CDR3 is 12 amino acids long. CDR3 sequence (DNA): TGTGCCAGCAGTTTAGCGTCCTATTGCTACACCTTC. Translated: CASSLASYCYTF.

This clonotype was counted only a few times. The chain has TRBV20-1 and TRBJ1-1; D perhaps matches TRBD1 (5 bases). CDR3 length equals 12 residues. Deletions cut 5 bases from V and 3 bases from J, with 10 bases between. CDR1 and CDR2 from the germline V gene are DFQATT and SNEGSKA (reference sequence). In nucleotides, the CDR3 is TGCAGTGCTCTAAGGGGATACACTGAAGCTTTCTTT. This codes for CSALRGYTEAFF.

This clonotype was recorded at least ten times. The genes are TRBV12-3 or TRBV12-4 and TRBJ2-7; 9 bases map to TRBD1. The CDR3 spans 16 residues. Trimming took 7 bases from V and 5 from J; bases not matched to a gene: 15. The CDR3 region has the DNA TGTGCCAGCACCTTTGGGTCCGGGACAGGGATCCACGAGCAGTACTTC. Amino acid sequence: CASTFGSGTGIHEQYF.

This clonotype was observed many times. CDR3: CASSLTGIQDTQYF. CDR3 DNA: TGTGCCAGCAGCCTAACCGGGATCCAAGATACGCAGTATTTT. The chain recombines TRBV7-2 with TRBJ2-3, with a possible D match to TRBD2 (5 bases). This CDR3 is built from 14 residues. Germline V CDR1 and CDR2: SGHTA, FQGNSA. The V and J ends lost 5 bases and 5 bases respectively, with 14 bases between them.

This chain uses TRBV7-8 with TRBJ1-5; D is undetermined. CDR3 length: 16 residues. V was clipped by 4 bases and J by 1 base, with 14 bases between them. CDR1 and CDR2 (germline): SGHVS, FQNEAQ. CDR3 nucleotides: TGTGCCAGCAGCTCCCAGGACGGACCGAGCAATCAGCCCCAGCATTTT. It specifies CASSSQDGPSNQPQHF. The full variable domain, rest sourced from reference TRBV7-8 and TRBJ1-5, is GAGVSQSPRYKVAKRGQDVALRCDPISGHVSLFWYQQALGQGPEFLTYFQNEAQLDKSGLPSDRFFAERPEGSVSTLKIQRTQQEDSAVYLCASSSQDGPSNQPQHFGDGTRLSIL.

In this sample, this clonotype turned up many times. The chain links TRBV20-1 to TRBJ1-5; 10 bases match TRBD1. CDR1 is DFQATT, CDR2 SNEGSKA, per germline (reference sequence). There are 18 residues in the CDR3. J was trimmed by 4 bases and V by 0 bases; bases with no gene match: 12. CDR3 coding DNA: TGCAGTGCTAGAGATGGGGACAGGGGAATACAAGTAAATCAGCCCCAGCATTTT. Its protein product is CSARDGDRGIQVNQPQHF.

This clonotype was seen ten or more times. CDR3 in DNA: TGCGCCAGCAGCCCGAGCGGGGGCACCGGGGAGCTGTTTTTT. This sequence encodes CASSPSGGTGELFF. The chain uses TRBV5-1 and TRBJ2-2, with 8 bases aligning to TRBD2. Germline CDR1 reads SGHRS; CDR2 reads YFSETQ. The CDR3 length is 14 residues. With V trimmed by 4 bases and J by 4 bases, 3 bases remained unmatched.

This clonotype came up many times. The CDR3 bases are TGTGCCAGCAGTGACTCCCGGGACATATTTTATACGCAGTATTTT. Translated: CASSDSRDIFYTQYF. The genes are TRBV25-1 and TRBJ2-3; the D gene is possibly TRBD1 (6 bases). The CDR3 spans 15 residues. V lost 3 bases and J 7 bases, leaving 17 bases between the germline ends. The V gene's germline CDR1 is MGHDK and CDR2 SYGVNS.

This clonotype has ten or more counts. This sequence joins TRBV28 and TRBJ2-5; the D call may be TRBD1 or TRBD2 (5 bases each). Trimming pared 5 bases from V and 2 bases from J, leaving 12 bases between. Germline CDR1 MDHEN, CDR2 SYDVKM. The CDR3 is made up of 14 amino acids. For the CDR3, the DNA is TGTGCCAGCAGTCCCGGGACCCCACAAGAGACCCAGTACTTC. It specifies CASSPGTPQETQYF.